In its sample, the clone carrying this TCR beta chain was seen a few times. In the original analysis: Using reference gene primer amplification, nucleated cell counts were estimated. Measured with immunoSEQ multiplex PCR; TCRdb has only the in-frame clones, and not every one. V, J and clone size reflect that table, while D and trimming were determined from the DNA. The sample holds roughly 70,000 clones; about four fifths are singletons and the top ten take over 25%. V was cut by 2 bases and J by 0 bases, with 14 bases left in between. This CDR3 has 16 amino acids. Germline V gene data show CDR1 as SGHVS and CDR2 as FQNEAQ. These data are taken from a study of blood T cell repertoires in COVID-19. As for the study in general: Sites across the United States, Italy and Spain contributed samples from acute and convalescent COVID-19. T cells, B-cell-depleted T cells, or PBMCs provided the cDNA or gDNA that served as material.

V and J are TRBV7-8 and TRBJ2-7, with D possibly being TRBD2 (6 bases). The sequenced sample consisted of peripheral blood. The clonotype originates from a human donor in a cohort sampled during active COVID-19. The CDR3 loop reads CASSLSGVSLSYEQYF. The CDR3, as DNA: TGTGCCAGCAGCTTATCGGGAGTTTCCCTCTCCTACGAGCAGTACTTC.